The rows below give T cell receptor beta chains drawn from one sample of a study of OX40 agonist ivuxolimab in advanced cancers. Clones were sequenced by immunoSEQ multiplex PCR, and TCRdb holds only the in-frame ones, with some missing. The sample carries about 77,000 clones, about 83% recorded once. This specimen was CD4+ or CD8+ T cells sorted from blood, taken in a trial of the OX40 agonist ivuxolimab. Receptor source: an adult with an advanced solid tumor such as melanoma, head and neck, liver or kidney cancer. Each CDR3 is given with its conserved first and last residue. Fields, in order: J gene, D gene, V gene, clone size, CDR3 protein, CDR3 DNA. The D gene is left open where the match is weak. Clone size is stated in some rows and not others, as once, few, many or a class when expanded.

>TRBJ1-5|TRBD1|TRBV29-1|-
CSAGQGSNQPQHF
TGCAGCGCCGGACAGGGTAGCAATCAGCCCCAGCATTTT
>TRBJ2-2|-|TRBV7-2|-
CASSRRVHTGELFF
TGTGCCAGCAGCCGCAGGGTGCACACCGGGGAGCTGTTTTTT
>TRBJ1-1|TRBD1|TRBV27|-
CASRRTGLNTEAFF
TGTGCCAGCAGGAGGACAGGGCTGAACACTGAAGCTTTCTTT
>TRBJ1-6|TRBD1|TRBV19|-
CASSNTGTGNSPLHF
TGTGCCAGTAGTAATACCGGGACAGGGAATTCACCCCTCCACTTT
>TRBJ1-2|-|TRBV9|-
CASSVVTQGGYTF
TGTGCCAGCAGCGTAGTGACCCAGGGTGGCTACACCTTC
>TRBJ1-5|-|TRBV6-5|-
CASSRRRNQPQHF
TGTGCCAGCAGTAGGCGTCGCAATCAGCCCCAGCATTTT
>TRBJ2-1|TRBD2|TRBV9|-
CASSATGTSYNEQFF
TGTGCCAGCAGCGCTACCGGGACTAGCTACAATGAGCAGTTCTTC
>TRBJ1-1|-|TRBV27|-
CASSLSGPGRGAWNTEAFF
TGTGCCAGCAGTTTATCAGGTCCCGGTAGGGGGGCTTGGAACACTGAAGCTTTCTTT
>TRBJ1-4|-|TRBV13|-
CASSLRGGNNEKLFF
TGTGCCAGCAGCCTCCGGGGAGGAAATAATGAAAAACTGTTTTTT
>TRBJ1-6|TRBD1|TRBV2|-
CASRGSRQGGSPLHF
TGTGCCAGCAGAGGTTCCCGACAGGGGGGTTCACCCCTCCACTTT
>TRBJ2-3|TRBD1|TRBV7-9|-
CASSMDRPMSTDTQYF
TGTGCCAGCAGCATGGACAGGCCCATGAGCACAGATACGCAGTATTTT
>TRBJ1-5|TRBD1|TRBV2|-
CASRNRGASNQPQHF
TGTGCCAGCAGAAACAGGGGGGCCAGCAATCAGCCCCAGCATTTT
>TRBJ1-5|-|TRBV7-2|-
CASSPYRAGQPQHF
TGTGCCAGCAGCCCATACAGGGCTGGTCAGCCCCAGCATTTT
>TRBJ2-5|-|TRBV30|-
CAWSVQETQYF
TGTGCCTGGAGTGTACAGGAGACCCAGTACTTC
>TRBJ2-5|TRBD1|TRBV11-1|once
CASSLAGTGGAPQETQYF
TGTGCCAGCAGCTTAGCTGGGACAGGGGGCGCCCCCCAAGAGACCCAGTACTTC
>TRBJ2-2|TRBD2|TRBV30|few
CAWSPRGGRPNTGELFF
TGTGCCTGGAGTCCTAGGGGCGGGAGGCCGAACACCGGGGAGCTGTTTTTT
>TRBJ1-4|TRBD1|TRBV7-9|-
CASSPGTGRHEKLFF
TGTGCCAGCAGCCCCGGGACAGGGAGACATGAAAAACTGTTTTTT
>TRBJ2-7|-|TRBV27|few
CASSLSAYGDYEQYF
TGTGCCAGCAGTTTATCGGCGTACGGTGACTACGAGCAGTACTTC
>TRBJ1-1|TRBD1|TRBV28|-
CASSLGGGEEAFF
TGTGCCAGCAGTTTAGGAGGGGGCGAGGAGGCTTTCTTT
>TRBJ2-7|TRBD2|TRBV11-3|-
CASSQAWEGYYHEQYF
TGTGCCAGCAGCCAAGCGTGGGAGGGGTACTACCACGAGCAGTACTTC
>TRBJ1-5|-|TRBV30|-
CAWSPDSNQPQHF
TGTGCCTGGAGCCCGGACAGCAATCAGCCCCAGCATTTT
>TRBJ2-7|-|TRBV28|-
CASSGIYEQYF
TGTGCCAGCAGTGGGATTTACGAGCAGTACTTC
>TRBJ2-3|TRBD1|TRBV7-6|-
CASSRNRGRDTQYF
TGTGCCAGCAGCCGTAACAGGGGGCGGGATACGCAGTATTTT
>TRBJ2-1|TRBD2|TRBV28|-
CASSPASGGGDNEQFF
TGTGCCAGCAGTCCAGCCAGCGGGGGGGGAGACAATGAGCAGTTCTTC
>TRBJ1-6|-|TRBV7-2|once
CATSPPDSPLHF
TGTGCCACCTCGCCCCCGGACTCACCCCTCCACTTT
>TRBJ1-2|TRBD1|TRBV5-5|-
CASSRTGGADGYTF
TGTGCCAGCAGTAGGACAGGGGGCGCGGATGGCTACACCTTC
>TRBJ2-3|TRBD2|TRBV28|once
CASSFLLAGGPFEDTQYF
TGTGCCAGCAGTTTTTTGCTAGCGGGGGGGCCCTTTGAAGATACGCAGTATTTT
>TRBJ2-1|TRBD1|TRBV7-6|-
CASSSGTGGGNEQFF
TGTGCCAGCAGCTCGGGGACAGGTGGGGGGAATGAGCAGTTCTTC
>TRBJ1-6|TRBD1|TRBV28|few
CAYGARGNSPLHF
TGTGCCTATGGGGCCAGGGGGAATTCACCCCTCCACTTT
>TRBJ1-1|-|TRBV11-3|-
CASSDVAEAFF
TGTGCCAGCAGCGACGTCGCTGAAGCTTTCTTT
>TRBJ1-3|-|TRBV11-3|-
CASTNTGNTIYF
TGTGCCAGCACCAATACTGGAAACACCATATATTTT
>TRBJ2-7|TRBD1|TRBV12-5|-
CASGLRQGQEQYF
TGTGCTAGTGGTTTGCGACAGGGGCAGGAGCAGTACTTC
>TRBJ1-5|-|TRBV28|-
CASSPPGYNQPQHF
TGTGCCAGCAGCCCTCCAGGGTACAATCAGCCCCAGCATTTT
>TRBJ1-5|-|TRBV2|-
CASTMGGIKGLGEPQHF
TGTGCCAGCACTATGGGGGGCATTAAAGGGTTAGGAGAGCCCCAGCATTTT
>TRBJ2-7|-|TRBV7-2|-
CASSLNGYEQYF
TGTGCCAGCAGCTTAAACGGTTACGAGCAGTACTTC
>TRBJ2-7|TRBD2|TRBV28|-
CASSLREEQYF
TGTGCCAGCAGTTTGCGGGAGGAGCAGTACTTC
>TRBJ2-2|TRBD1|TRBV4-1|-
CASSQPDRDTGELFF
TGCGCCAGCAGCCAACCGGACAGGGACACCGGGGAGCTGTTTTTT
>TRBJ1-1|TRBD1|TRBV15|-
CATSMDRGLTEAFF
TGTGCCACCAGCATGGACAGGGGGCTTACTGAAGCTTTCTTT
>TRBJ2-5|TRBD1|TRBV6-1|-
CASRGQGRTQYF
TGTGCCAGCAGAGGACAGGGACGGACCCAGTACTTC
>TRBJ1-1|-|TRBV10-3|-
CATSGRLNTEAFF
TGTGCCACGTCGGGTCGCTTGAACACTGAAGCTTTCTTT
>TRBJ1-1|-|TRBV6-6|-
CASRLTSRPVGTEAFF
TGTGCCAGCAGACTCACCAGTCGACCAGTAGGCACTGAAGCTTTCTTT
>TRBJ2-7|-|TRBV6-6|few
CASSSGGAGEQYF
TGTGCCAGCAGTTCAGGGGGGGCTGGAGAGCAGTACTTC
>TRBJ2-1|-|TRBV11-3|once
CASSLDPNARRYNEQFF
TGTGCCAGCAGCTTAGATCCCAACGCCCGCCGCTACAATGAGCAGTTCTTC
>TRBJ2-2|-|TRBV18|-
CASSLVGNTGELFF
TGTGCCAGCTCCCTGGTAGGGAACACCGGGGAGCTGTTTTTT